The next 27 T cell receptor beta chains were all read from a single sample in a study of CD8 T cells in ankylosing spondylitis. In TCRdb, the 5' RACE reads were re-called with MiXCR into one record per CDR3 protein. Among a few hundred thousand distinct CDR3 sequences listed, around 20% were seen once. The specimen was blood, either unsorted or a sorted T cell fraction (not recorded which). Receptors originate from a male donor with ankylosing spondylitis or in good health (not recorded which).

The rearrangement joins TRBV10-3 to TRBJ2-1, with 8 bases that match TRBD2. Germline CDR1 and CDR2: ENHRY and SYGVKD. The CDR3 loop spans 17 amino acids. V shed 0 bases and J 9 bases; nucleotides not matched to a gene: 13. For the CDR3, the DNA is TGTGCCATCAGTGAGTCGATTGGAGCTAGCGGGCGTGTTGAGCAGTTCTTC. This encodes CAISESIGASGRVEQFF.

This rearrangement joins TRBV12-3 or TRBV12-4 to TRBJ1-1; no reliable D call. V was clipped by 0 bases and J by 0 bases, with 11 bases between them. CDR3 length equals 16 residues. The CDR3 DNA is TGTGCCAGCAGTTTAGCGGGCCCATTCATGAACACTGAAGCTTTCTTT. Translating it yields CASSLAGPFMNTEAFF.

This clonotype was counted a few times. This chain links TRBV5-1 with TRBJ1-1; D is unresolved. The CDR3 has 14 residues. The V end was cut by 1 base, the J end by 1 base, with 8 bases between. Per germline, CDR1 SGHRS and CDR2 YFSETQ. The CDR3 coding sequence is TGCGCCAGCAGCTTGAGCAGCTCGAACACTGAAGCTTTCTTT. This gives the protein CASSLSSSNTEAFF.

This clonotype was detected only a few times. In nucleotides, the CDR3 is TGTGCCAGCAGCTTGCCGGGAAACTCCCAATCCTACGAGCAGTACGTC. Residues: CASSLPGNSQSYEQYV. The chain uses TRBV5-8 and TRBJ2-7; D might be TRBD2 (5 bases). This CDR3 is built from 16 residues. The germline V gene encodes CDR1 SGHTS and CDR2 YDEGEE. The V end was cut by 1 base, the J end by 1 base, with 15 bases between.

Only a few counts were recorded for this clonotype. V gene TRBV6-1 combines with J gene TRBJ1-4; D might be TRBD1 (6 bases). The V gene's germline CDR1 is MNHNS and CDR2 SASEGT. The CDR3 extends over 17 amino acids. Trimming cost V 2 bases and J 5 bases, with 18 bases left between them. The CDR3 coding sequence is TGTGCCAGCAGTGAACCCACAGGGCCGATTACAAATGAAAAACTGTTTTTT. Translating it yields CASSEPTGPITNEKLFF.

In this sample, this clonotype turned up a few times. The rearrangement links TRBV6-1 to TRBJ2-1; D is ambiguous. Trimming left V 1 base short and J 3 bases short, with 13 bases between. Per the germline V gene, CDR1 is MNHNS and CDR2 is SASEGT. The CDR3 covers 16 residues. The DNA for the CDR3 is TGTGCCAGCAGTGAAGGGTTCTGGCGGAACTACAATGAGCAGTTCTTC. It specifies CASSEGFWRNYNEQFF.

The CDR3, as DNA: TGTGCCAGCAGCCCTCGACAGGCGACTAGGGATACGCAGTATTTT. This encodes CASSPRQATRDTQYF. The chain carries TRBV3-1 and TRBJ2-3; TRBD1 or TRBD2 may be the D gene (6 bases each). The CDR3 covers 15 residues. Germline values: CDR1 LGHDT, CDR2 YNNKEL (reference sequence). The ends were cut back, 4 bases at V and 6 bases at J, with 17 bases in the middle.

This clonotype was recorded a few times. The J gene is TRBJ1-4, the V gene TRBV20-1, with a possible D match to TRBD1 (5 bases). Germline loops: CDR1 DFQATT, CDR2 SNEGSKA (reference sequence). V was clipped by 1 base and J by 4 bases, with 10 bases between them. The CDR3 is made up of 14 amino acids. CDR3 nucleotides: TGCAGTGCTAGAGGATCGGGGGATAATGAAAAACTGTTTTTT. It translates to CSARGSGDNEKLFF.

CDR3 sequence: CASSRRTDATNEKLFF. The CDR3 nucleotides read TGCGCCAGCAGCCGCCGGACAGATGCAACTAATGAAAAACTGTTTTTT. The chain joins TRBV5-1 to TRBJ1-4, with D possibly TRBD1 on 6 matching bases. V gave up 4 bases and J gave up 0 bases, with 13 bases separating them. CDR3 length equals 16 residues. Germline V gives CDR1 SGHRS, CDR2 YFSETQ.

This clonotype was counted between two and nine times. The V and J genes are TRBV29-1 and TRBJ1-3; TRBD1 might be the D (6 bases). Germline V gene data show CDR1 as SQVTM and CDR2 as ANQGSEA. The CDR3 spans 15 residues. V lost 7 bases and J lost 0, with 16 bases in between. The CDR3 loop is CSAIQGSFSGNTIYF. CDR3 sequence (DNA): TGCAGCGCCATACAGGGTTCTTTCTCTGGAAACACCATATATTTT.

This clonotype has more than one count but fewer than ten. The V call is TRBV20-1, the J call TRBJ2-2, with D hard to call. The V gene lost 6 bases and the J gene lost 1 base, with 18 bases spanning the gap. The CDR3 extends over 16 amino acids. In germline, CDR1 is DFQATT, CDR2 SNEGSKA (reference sequence). This CDR3 reads CSAPRNMHRNTGELFF. The CDR3 region has the DNA TGCAGTGCCCCAAGGAATATGCATCGGAACACCGGGGAGCTGTTTTTT.

This clonotype came up many times. The chain employs TRBV11-2 and TRBJ2-2, with D perhaps matching TRBD1 (6 bases). This CDR3 is 17 amino acids long. The ends were cut back, 4 bases at V and 4 bases at J, with 19 bases in the middle. Germline V CDR1 and CDR2: SGHAT, FQNNGV. The CDR3 protein is CASSSTPTGIVTGELFF. The CDR3 DNA sequence: TGTGCCAGCAGCTCCACCCCTACAGGGATAGTCACCGGGGAGCTGTTTTTT.

This clonotype showed up just a few times. The CDR3 DNA reads as TGTGCCAGCAGTAGGACAGGGGAAAACATTCAGTACTTC. It is translated as CASSRTGENIQYF. The V gene is TRBV27, the J gene TRBJ2-4; 9 bases map to TRBD1. Germline trimming cut 5 bases from V and 5 bases from J; bases unmatched to any gene: 1. The CDR3 extends over 13 amino acids. Germline values: CDR1 MNHEY, CDR2 SMNVEV (reference sequence).

The chain recombines TRBV20-1 with TRBJ2-4, with 8 bases identical to TRBD1. J lost 3 bases, V lost 6 bases, and 22 bases had no gene match. The germline CDR1 and CDR2 sequences are DFQATT and SNEGSKA (reference sequence). The CDR3 runs to 19 residues. CDR3 protein: CSAEVPRQGTILVKNIQYF. The CDR3 DNA reads as TGCAGTGCCGAAGTCCCGCGACAGGGGACGATCTTAGTCAAAAACATTCAGTACTTC.

CDR3 nucleotide sequence: TGTGCCAGCAGGGAACTAGCGGGGGCCACAGATACGCAGTATTTT. Its translation is CASRELAGATDTQYF. The chain links TRBV6-4 to TRBJ2-3; 11 nucleotides line up with TRBD2. CDR1 and CDR2 from the germline V gene are MRHNA and SNTAGT. This CDR3 is 15 amino acids long. V dropped 6 bases and J dropped 2; count of bases not matched to a gene: 4.

The chain uses TRBV24-1 and TRBJ1-1; 10 nucleotides agree with TRBD1. CDR1 KGHDR and CDR2 SFDVKD come from the germline V gene. Trimming cost V 3 bases and J 5 bases; bases outside gene matches: 5. This CDR3 comprises 15 residues. Here the CDR3 DNA reads TGTGCCACCAGTGATCAGACAGGGGGCGAAACTGAAGCTTTCTTT. It encodes CATSDQTGGETEAFF.

This clonotype has a handful of counts. This chain connects TRBV20-1 to TRBJ2-5, with 13 bases lining up with TRBD2. The CDR3 is made up of 15 amino acids. V trimming: 1 base; J trimming: 5 bases; junction bases outside the gene matches: 4. Germline V lookup: CDR1 DFQATT, CDR2 SNEGSKA (reference sequence). CDR3 in amino acids: CSARALAGGPETQYF. The DNA of the CDR3 is TGCAGTGCTAGAGCACTAGCGGGAGGGCCGGAGACCCAGTACTTC.

A few counts support this clonotype. The chain is built from TRBV5-1 and TRBJ2-5; perhaps TRBD1 as D (5 bases). This CDR3 contains 14 residues. Germline loops: CDR1 SGHRS, CDR2 YFSETQ. Trimming left V 3 bases short and J 4 bases short, with 13 bases between. The CDR3 DNA sequence: TGCGCCAGCAGCTCACTGCAGGGTCGAGAGACCCAGTACTTC. It specifies CASSSLQGRETQYF.

This clonotype occurred a few times. The CDR3 reads CASSLGHLAYEQYV. CDR3 nucleotides: TGTGCCAGCAGTTTAGGACATCTTGCCTACGAGCAGTACGTC. The chain recombines TRBV28 with TRBJ2-7; D is perhaps TRBD1 (5 bases). This CDR3 has 14 residues. Trimming took off 2 bases at V and 2 bases at J, with 10 bases between the two ends. CDR1 and CDR2 (germline): MDHEN, SYDVKM.

There are a few counts of this clonotype. The V and J genes are TRBV23-1 and TRBJ2-3, with D unresolved. TRBV23-1 is reported as an ORF; its role is uncertain. This CDR3 contains 17 residues. The V end was cut by 4 bases, the J end by 2 bases, with 19 bases between. The CDR3 nucleotides are TGCGCCAGCAGTCCACCCGAACTCCTTCTAAACACAGATACGCAGTATTTT. Its protein product is CASSPPELLLNTDTQYF.

The gene calls are TRBV5-1 and TRBJ2-3, with TRBD1 matching over 11 bases. The J segment lost 5 bases and the V segment lost 0 bases, leaving 2 bases of the junction unmatched. CDR3 length: 15 residues. Germline V gene lookup returns CDR1 SGHRS and CDR2 YFSETQ. CDR3 coding DNA: TGCGCCAGCAGCTTGGCCGGGACAGGGGGAGATACGCAGTATTTT. It encodes CASSLAGTGGDTQYF.

The CDR3 loop is CASSSPAGGLWEQYV. The DNA for the CDR3 is TGTGCCAGCAGCTCCCCAGCGGGAGGTCTTTGGGAGCAGTACGTC. The chain combines TRBV5-5 with TRBJ2-7; 9 bases agree with TRBD2. V was clipped by 3 bases and J by 7 bases; unmatched bases: 11. The CDR3 has 15 amino acids. Germline CDR1 SGHKS, CDR2 YYEKEE (reference sequence).

The chain recombines TRBV7-2 with TRBJ2-1, with TRBD1 matching over 8 bases. The CDR3 covers 17 residues. The germline CDR1 and CDR2 sequences are SGHTA and FQGNSA. The J segment lost 7 bases and the V segment lost 1 base, leaving 12 bases of the junction unmatched. The CDR3 protein is CASSLGQGAVLRNEQFF. The CDR3 nucleotides read TGTGCCAGCAGCTTAGGTCAGGGGGCCGTCCTTCGGAATGAGCAGTTCTTC.

The rearrangement joins TRBV20-1 to TRBJ2-1; 10 bases map to TRBD2. CDR3 size: 14 residues. Unmatched junction bases numbered 10, after V lost 6 bases and J lost 8 bases. Germline CDR1 DFQATT, CDR2 SNEGSKA (reference sequence). The CDR3 reads CSAPSSGRGDEQFF. For the CDR3, the DNA is TGCAGTGCCCCCTCTAGCGGGAGAGGCGATGAGCAGTTCTTC.

This clonotype was recorded many times. This chain joins TRBV5-1 and TRBJ1-1, with 7 positions matching TRBD1. Looked up from germline, CDR1 is SGHRS and CDR2 is YFSETQ. This CDR3 has 14 amino acids. V lost 0 bases to trimming and J lost 6 bases; unmatched junction nucleotides: 5. The CDR3 DNA follows: TGCGCCAGCAGCTTGGGGGACAGCCCCCCTGAAGCTTTCTTT. Protein product: CASSLGDSPPEAFF.

This clonotype was counted only a few times. The chain links TRBV20-1 to TRBJ2-1; a possible D gene is TRBD2 (5 bases). The germline V and J ends were trimmed by 7 bases and 4 bases, with 8 bases remaining between them. Germline V lookup: CDR1 DFQATT, CDR2 SNEGSKA (reference sequence). The CDR3 is 11 residues long. The CDR3 DNA is TGCAGTGGAGCGGTGTACAATGAGCAGTTCTTC. Translating gives CSGAVYNEQFF.

The genes are TRBV20-1 and TRBJ2-1, with a tentative D call TRBD1 (6 bases). Germline V CDR1 and CDR2: DFQATT, SNEGSKA (reference sequence). Trimming took 1 base from V and 0 from J, leaving 10 bases between them. This CDR3 has 15 amino acids. In nucleotides, the CDR3 is TGCAGTGCTAGAGTTTGGGACAACTCCTACAATGAGCAGTTCTTC. Translating gives CSARVWDNSYNEQFF.